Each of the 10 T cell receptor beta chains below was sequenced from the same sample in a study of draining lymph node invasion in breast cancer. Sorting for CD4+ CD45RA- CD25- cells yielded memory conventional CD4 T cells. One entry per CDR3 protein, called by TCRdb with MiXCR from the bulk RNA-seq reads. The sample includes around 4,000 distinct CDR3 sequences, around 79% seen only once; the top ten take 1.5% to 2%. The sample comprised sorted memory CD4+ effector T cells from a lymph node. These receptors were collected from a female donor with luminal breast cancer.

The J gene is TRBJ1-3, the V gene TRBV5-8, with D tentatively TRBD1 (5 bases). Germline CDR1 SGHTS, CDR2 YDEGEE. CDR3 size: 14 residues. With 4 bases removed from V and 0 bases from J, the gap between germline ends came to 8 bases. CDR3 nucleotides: TGTGCCAGCAGCGGGACTTTCTCTGGAAACACCATATATTTT. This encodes CASSGTFSGNTIYF.

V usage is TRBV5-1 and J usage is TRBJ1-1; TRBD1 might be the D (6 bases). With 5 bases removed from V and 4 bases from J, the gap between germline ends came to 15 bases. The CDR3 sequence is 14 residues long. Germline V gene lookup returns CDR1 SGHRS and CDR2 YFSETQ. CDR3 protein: CASSRKQGGTEAFF. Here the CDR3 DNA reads TGCGCCAGCAGTCGAAAACAGGGAGGCACTGAAGCTTTCTTT.

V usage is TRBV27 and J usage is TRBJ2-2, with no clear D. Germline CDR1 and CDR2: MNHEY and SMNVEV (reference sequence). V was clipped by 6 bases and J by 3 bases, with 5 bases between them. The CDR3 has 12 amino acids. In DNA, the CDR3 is TGTGCCAGCAGGCCGGACACCGGGGAGCTGTTTTTT. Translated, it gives CASRPDTGELFF.

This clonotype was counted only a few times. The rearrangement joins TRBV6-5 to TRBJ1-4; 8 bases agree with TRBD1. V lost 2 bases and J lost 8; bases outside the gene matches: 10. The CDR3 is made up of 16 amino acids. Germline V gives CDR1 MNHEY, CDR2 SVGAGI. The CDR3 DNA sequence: TGTGCCAGCAGTTACGGTTTTAACAGGGGGAAAGAAAAACTGTTTTTT. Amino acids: CASSYGFNRGKEKLFF.

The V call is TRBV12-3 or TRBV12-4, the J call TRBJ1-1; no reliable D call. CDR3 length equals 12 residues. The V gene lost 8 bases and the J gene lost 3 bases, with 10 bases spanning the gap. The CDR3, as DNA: TGTGCCAGCGATAGTGGCGACACTGAAGCTTTCTTT. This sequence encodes CASDSGDTEAFF.

The CDR3 DNA follows: TGTGCCAGCAGTCCGGTCGGGGTCTCTGGCTACACCTTC. This codes for CASSPVGVSGYTF. The chain combines TRBV28 with TRBJ1-2; the D is unclear. Per the germline V gene, CDR1 is MDHEN and CDR2 is SYDVKM. V was cut by 5 bases and J by 7 bases, with 14 bases left in between. CDR3 length: 13 amino acids.

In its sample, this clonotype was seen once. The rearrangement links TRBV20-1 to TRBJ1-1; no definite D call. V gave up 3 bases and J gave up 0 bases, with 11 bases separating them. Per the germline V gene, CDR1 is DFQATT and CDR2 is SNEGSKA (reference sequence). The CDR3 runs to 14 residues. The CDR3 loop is CSARDARLNTEAFF. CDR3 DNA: TGCAGTGCTAGGGATGCACGGCTGAACACTGAAGCTTTCTTT.

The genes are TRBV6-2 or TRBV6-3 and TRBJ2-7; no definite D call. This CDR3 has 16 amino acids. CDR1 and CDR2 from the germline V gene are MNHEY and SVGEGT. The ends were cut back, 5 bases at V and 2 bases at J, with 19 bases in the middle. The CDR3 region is CASSHQVADAAYEQYF. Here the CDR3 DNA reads TGTGCCAGCAGTCACCAGGTCGCGGACGCCGCCTACGAGCAGTACTTC.

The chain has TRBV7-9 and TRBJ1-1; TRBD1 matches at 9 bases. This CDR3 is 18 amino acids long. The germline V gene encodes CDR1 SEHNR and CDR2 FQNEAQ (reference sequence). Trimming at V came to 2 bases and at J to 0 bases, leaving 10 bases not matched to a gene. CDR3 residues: CASSLKGTGPLMNTEAFF. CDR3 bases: TGTGCCAGCAGCTTAAAGGGGACAGGGCCACTAATGAACACTGAAGCTTTCTTT.

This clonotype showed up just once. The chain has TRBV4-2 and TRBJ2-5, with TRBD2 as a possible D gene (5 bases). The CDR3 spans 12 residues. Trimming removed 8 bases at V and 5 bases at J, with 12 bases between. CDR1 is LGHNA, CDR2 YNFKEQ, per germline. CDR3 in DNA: TGTGCCAGCTCGCTCGAGGGTGAGACCCAGTACTTC. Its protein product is CASSLEGETQYF.